This T cell receptor (beta chain) was retrieved from a study of T cell repertoires in cytomegalovirus infection (dated by TCRdb to about 2019). The study in broad terms: Because public TCR beta signatures pointed to carriage of CMV infection together with the matching HLA type, the HLA type of each donor mattered for the analysis. Study-level results and caveats: The ex vivo response was dominated by HLA-C-restricted CMV-specific TCR beta clonotypes, which also provided the single most frequent clonotype in two of eight donors. Carriers of CMV infection plus the relevant HLA type were discriminated by the cumulative frequency of public TCR beta family members in the study cohort and in an independent approximately 340-donor cohort.

Sequencing was carried out with an Illumina HiSeq 1500. Clones were called with MiXCR by TCRdb after fastp trimmed the public reads at Q25, and only in-frame beta chains were retained. CDR3 protein duplicates are merged, each entry listing the most common genes and DNA. The sample has 210,000 or so distinct CDR3 sequences on record, 6% to 8% of them singletons. The top ten hold around 6.9% of the sample. This clonotype was seen many times. This receptor's antigen is unknown. Within one base of it there is no much larger clone, and no base qualities were kept. This TCR derives from a human donor in good health (CMV status not recorded). Some clones in this sample may be carry-over from other donors' samples. The sample taken for sequencing was PBMCs.

The DNA is TGTGCCAGCAGTGCCCCACGACAGGGGACCCTGCACAATGAGCAGTTCTTC. This is translated as CASSAPRQGTLHNEQFF. The chain employs TRBV2 and TRBJ2-1; 8 junctional bases match TRBD1. The CDR3 sequence holds 17 residues, the cysteine and phenylalanine included. CDR3 DNA is the only sequence kept; it has 51 bases, read in frame from the first base. Relative to germline, V is missing 4 bases and J is missing 5 bases, with 13 bases of the junction outside any gene match. The germline V gene supplies CDR1 SNHLY and CDR2 FYNNEI.